Below are 29 T cell receptor beta chains sequenced from a single sample in a study of shared clonotypes between healthy human individuals. Sequencing was performed with immunoSEQ multiplex PCR; in TCRdb, only in-frame clones are kept and a portion is missing. The table shows a few hundred thousand clones, with 70% to 80% occurring only once. The sequenced sample was PBMCs. These receptors came from a woman aged 40 to 50 in good health. Some clones in this sample may be carry-over from other donors' samples.

The chain combines TRBV21-1 with TRBJ1-5; TRBD1 was called by the table and not checked on the DNA. TRBV21-1 is annotated as a pseudogene. This CDR3 contains 15 residues. This CDR3 is CASSKSAGPFRPQHF. The CDR3 DNA reads as TGTGCCAGCAGCAAATCCGCAGGTCCCTTCAGGCCCCAGCATTTT.

The rearrangement links TRBV2 to TRBJ1-1, with D perhaps TRBD1 (5 bases). The length of the CDR3 is 14 residues. Germline V gene data show CDR1 as SNHLY and CDR2 as FYNNEI. V lost 1 base to trimming and J lost 6 bases, with 12 bases between them. The CDR3 reads CASSEEGRVPEAFF. CDR3 coding DNA: TGTGCCAGCAGTGAAGAGGGGCGAGTGCCTGAAGCTTTCTTT.

The chain has TRBV5-3 and TRBJ2-7; D possibly uses TRBD1 or TRBD2 (5 bases each). TRBV5-3 is an ORF, and what it does is uncertain. The CDR3 consists of 11 residues. V lost 8 bases and J 6 bases, leaving 12 bases between the germline ends. CDR3 DNA: TGTGCCAGCAGCCCGGGGCGCGAGCAGTACTTC. Amino acids: CASSPGREQYF.

The table lists this clone with a count of one. The rearrangement links TRBV10-2 to TRBJ2-7; D perhaps matches TRBD2 (6 bases). This CDR3 is built from 15 residues. The germline CDR1 and CDR2 sequences are WSHSY and SAAADI. V lost 4 bases and J 4 bases, leaving 17 bases between the germline ends. The CDR3, as DNA: TGCGCCAGCAGTGTCTCGACTAGATTTCTTTACGAGCAGTACTTC. This sequence encodes CASSVSTRFLYEQYF.

This chain joins TRBV5-4 and TRBJ2-2; TRBD1 matches at 8 bases. This CDR3 is built from 16 residues. Germline trimming cut 4 bases from V and 2 bases from J; bases unmatched to any gene: 7. Germline V CDR1 and CDR2: SGHNT, YYREEE (reference sequence). The CDR3 coding sequence is TGTGCCAGCAGCCCGGACAGGGCCGAAAACACCGGGGAGCTGTTTTTT. Amino acids: CASSPDRAENTGELFF.

This clone has more than one count but fewer than ten. The gene calls are TRBV6-6 and TRBJ2-2; D is perhaps TRBD2 (6 bases). The CDR3 contains 14 residues. Germline-derived CDR1 and CDR2 are MNHNY and SVGAGI (reference sequence). V dropped 2 bases and J dropped 7 bases, with 11 bases sitting between them. The CDR3 nucleotides are TGTGCCAGCAGTTACGGGAGGTGGGACGGGGAGCTGTTTTTT. This encodes CASSYGRWDGELFF.

To note about this clone: The sample contains more than one DNA sequence encoding this CDR3. J is TRBJ1-5 and V is TRBV30; the D is unclear. This CDR3 contains 13 residues. Germline CDR1 reads GTSNPN; CDR2 reads SVGIG (reference sequence). Trimming took 0 bases from V and 1 from J, leaving 4 bases between them. Here the CDR3 DNA reads TGTGCCTGGAGTGTCAGCAGCAATCAGCCCCAGCATTTT. It translates to CAWSVSSNQPQHF. The full variable domain, in which reference TRBV30 and TRBJ1-5 provide the parts outside the CDR3, is SQTIHQWPATLVQPVGSPLSLECTVEGTSNPNLYWYRQAAGRGLQLLFYSVGIGQISSEVPQNLSASRPQDRQFILSSKKLLLSDSGFYLCAWSVSSNQPQHFGDGTRLSIL.

The chain has TRBV5-4 and TRBJ1-2, with no clear D. Germline values: CDR1 SGHNT, CDR2 YYREEE (reference sequence). This CDR3 spans 13 amino acids. The V end lost 2 bases, the J end lost 4 bases, and 9 bases lay between the germline ends. The CDR3 coding sequence is TGTGCCAGCAGCTTTGGTAGAGTCTATGGCTACACCTTC. Its protein is CASSFGRVYGYTF.

The chain recombines TRBV18 with TRBJ2-5; D is ambiguous. Deletions cut 0 bases from V and 2 bases from J, with 7 bases between. Per the germline V gene, CDR1 is KGHSH and CDR2 is LQKENI. CDR3 size: 14 residues. The CDR3 reads CASSPPNLQETQYF. CDR3 nucleotides: TGTGCCAGCTCACCACCGAACCTTCAAGAGACCCAGTACTTC.

The CDR3 spells CASTLKTDTQYF. The CDR3 coding sequence is TGTGCCAGCACCCTAAAGACAGATACGCAGTATTTT. J is TRBJ2-3 and V is TRBV2; D uncertain. The CDR3 has 12 amino acids. Trimming cost V 7 bases and J 3 bases, with 8 bases left between them. The germline V gene encodes CDR1 SNHLY and CDR2 FYNNEI.

The gene calls are TRBV5-4 and TRBJ1-1; 10 bases align to TRBD1. Trimming cost V 6 bases and J 1 base; bases outside gene matches: 15. Germline CDR1 is SGHNT and CDR2 is YYREEE (reference sequence). CDR3 length: 18 residues. CDR3 bases: TGTGCCAGCACTTCCCGAGACAGGGGGCCCTTGAAGAACACTGAAGCTTTCTTT. Translation: CASTSRDRGPLKNTEAFF.

Only a few counts were recorded for this clone. CDR3 amino acids: CASSFSDYSNQPQHF. CDR3 DNA: TGTGCCAGCAGCTTCTCGGATTATAGCAATCAGCCCCAGCATTTT. The V and J genes are TRBV28 and TRBJ1-5; the D is unclear. The CDR3 runs to 15 residues. Between the trimmed V and J ends, which lost 6 bases and 0 bases, there was a span of 12 bases. Per germline, CDR1 MDHEN and CDR2 SYDVKM. The whole variable domain, filled in from reference TRBV28 and TRBJ1-5, reads DVKVTQSSRYLVKRTGEKVFLECVQDMDHENMFWYRQDPGLGLRLIYFSYDVKMKEKGDIPEGYSVSREKKERFSLILESASTNQTSMYLCASSFSDYSNQPQHFGDGTRLSIL.

The count of this clone is one. The V gene is TRBV7-8, the J gene TRBJ1-4; D unresolved. The CDR3 is made up of 14 amino acids. CDR1 is SGHVS, CDR2 FQNEAQ, per germline. The V and J ends lost 2 bases and 4 bases respectively, with 8 bases between them. The CDR3 nucleotides read TGTGCCAGCAGCTTACCCCGGGTTAATGAAAAACTGTTTTTT. Encoded protein: CASSLPRVNEKLFF.

The chain links TRBV30 to TRBJ1-2; TRBD1 matches at 12 bases. V shed 5 bases and J 4 bases; nucleotides not matched to a gene: 5. Germline loops: CDR1 GTSNPN, CDR2 SVGIG (reference sequence). CDR3 length: 14 residues. The CDR3 here is CAWGTGGFGYGYTF. In nucleotides, the CDR3 is TGTGCCTGGGGGACAGGGGGCTTTGGCTATGGCTACACCTTC.

Notes on this clone: At one end the junction does not follow the germline gene, possibly because of a read error. The chain recombines TRBV7-7 with TRBJ2-2; D is ambiguous. Germline-derived CDR1 and CDR2 are SSHAT and FNYEAQ (reference sequence). CDR3 length: 14 amino acids. As DNA, the CDR3 is TGTGCTAGCAGCACGATCGCTAACACCGGGGAGCTGTTTTTT. Encoded protein: CASSTIANTGELFF.

This chain links TRBV28 with TRBJ2-2; D uncertain. V lost 3 bases and J lost 8, with 16 bases in between. Germline V CDR1 and CDR2: MDHEN, SYDVKM. This CDR3 has 15 amino acids. The CDR3 nucleotides read TGTGCCAGCAGTTTCGCGTTGAACTCTGGGGGGGAGCTGTTTTTT. Its translation: CASSFALNSGGELFF. The full variable domain, rest sourced from reference TRBV28 and TRBJ2-2, is DVKVTQSSRYLVKRTGEKVFLECVQDMDHENMFWYRQDPGLGLRLIYFSYDVKMKEKGDIPEGYSVSREKKERFSLILESASTNQTSMYLCASSFALNSGGELFFGEGSRLTVL.

On this clone itself: This clone may be a read error of a much larger clone one base away. The rearrangement joins TRBV25-1 to TRBJ2-7; D uncertain. Per the germline V gene, CDR1 is MGHDK and CDR2 is SYGVNS. Trimming took off 3 bases at V and 3 bases at J, with 3 bases between the two ends. The CDR3 loop spans 11 amino acids. CDR3 sequence reads: CASSDIYEQYF. The CDR3 coding sequence is TGTGCCAGCAGTGACATCTACGAGCAGTACTTC.

The gene calls are TRBV5-6 and TRBJ1-3, with D possibly TRBD1 on 5 matching bases. The V gene's germline CDR1 is SGHDT and CDR2 YYEEEE. The CDR3 sequence is 18 residues long. V was shortened by 4 bases and J by 0 bases, with 20 bases between the two germline ends. The CDR3 sequence: CASSPTPRGGISGNTIYF. CDR3 coding DNA: TGTGCCAGCAGCCCCACGCCCCGGGGGGGGATCTCTGGAAACACCATATATTTT. The variable domain in full, completed from reference TRBV5-6 and TRBJ1-3, reads DAGVTQSPTHLIKTRGQQVTLRCSPKSGHDTVSWYQQALGQGPQFIFQYYEEEERQRGNFPDRFSGHQFPNYSSELNVNALLLGDSALYLCASSPTPRGGISGNTIYFGEGSWLTVV.

The V call is TRBV14, the J call TRBJ2-2, with D uncertain. Germline CDR1 reads SGHDN; CDR2 reads FVKESK. V was cut by 3 bases and J by 6 bases, with 17 bases left in between. This CDR3 is built from 16 residues. The CDR3 region has the DNA TGTGCCAGCAGCCATACGGACGGCTTCGTTGCCGGGGAGCTGTTTTTT. Protein sequence: CASSHTDGFVAGELFF.

This chain uses TRBV9 with TRBJ1-1; D may be TRBD1 (5 bases). The CDR3 is made up of 16 amino acids. Trimming removed 3 bases from V and 0 bases from J, with 15 bases in between. Germline V gene data show CDR1 as SGDLS and CDR2 as YYNGEE. The CDR3 loop is CASSAYGGAMNTEAFF. CDR3 sequence (DNA): TGTGCCAGCAGCGCTTACGGCGGGGCAATGAACACTGAAGCTTTCTTT.

The V call is TRBV11-2, the J call TRBJ2-1; 7 bases fit TRBD2. From germline, CDR1 is SGHAT and CDR2 FQNNGV. Trimming at V came to 0 bases and at J to 11 bases, leaving 7 bases not matched to a gene. The CDR3 is 14 residues long. The CDR3 sequence: CASSLDGGGGKQFF. DNA for the CDR3: TGTGCCAGCAGCTTAGATGGGGGGGGAGGTAAGCAGTTCTTC. The full variable domain, in which reference TRBV11-2 and TRBJ2-1 provide the parts outside the CDR3, is EAGVAQSPRYKIIEKRQSVAFWCNPISGHATLYWYQQILGQGPKLLIQFQNNGVVDDSQLPKDRFSAERLKGVDSTLKIQPAKLEDSAVYLCASSLDGGGGKQFFGPGTRLTVL.

This CDR3 is CSVGTRLNTGELFF. In DNA form, the CDR3 reads TGCAGCGTGGGGACTAGATTAAACACCGGGGAGCTGTTTTTT. This chain joins TRBV29-1 and TRBJ2-2; 8 bases are a match to TRBD2. Trimming removed 6 bases from V and 2 bases from J; junction bases left unmatched: 5. CDR1 SQVTM and CDR2 ANQGSEA come from the germline V gene. The CDR3 length is 14 residues.

This clone was counted between two and nine times. The CDR3 protein is CASSDPGENTEAFF. The DNA for the CDR3 is TGTGCCAGCAGTGACCCGGGAGAGAACACTGAAGCTTTCTTT. V and J are TRBV2 and TRBJ1-1; D ambiguous. Deletions cut 3 bases from V and 1 base from J, with 9 bases between. The germline V gene has CDR1 SNHLY and CDR2 FYNNEI. The CDR3 is 14 amino acids.

This clone has a count of ten or more. The rearrangement uses TRBV2 and TRBJ2-7; D gene unclear. CDR1 and CDR2 from the germline V gene are SNHLY and FYNNEI. V was pared by 10 bases and J by 1 base, with 11 bases between. The CDR3 runs 12 residues. CDR3 bases: TGTGCCACCCAGGCACCTTCCTACGAGCAGTACTTC. The encoded protein is CATQAPSYEQYF.

This chain connects TRBV7-8 to TRBJ2-2; perhaps TRBD1 as D (6 bases). CDR1 and CDR2 from the germline V gene are SGHVS and FQNEAQ. V lost 6 bases to trimming and J lost 1 base, with 15 bases between them. This CDR3 is built from 16 residues. Here the CDR3 reads CASSRSPGQNTGELFF. The CDR3 DNA reads as TGTGCCAGCAGTCGCTCCCCGGGACAGAACACCGGGGAGCTGTTTTTT. Using reference TRBV7-8 and TRBJ2-2 for the parts outside the CDR3, the full variable domain is GAGVSQSPRYKVAKRGQDVALRCDPISGHVSLFWYQQALGQGPEFLTYFQNEAQLDKSGLPSDRFFAERPEGSVSTLKIQRTQQEDSAVYLCASSRSPGQNTGELFFGEGSRLTVL.

This clone has a single count. The rearrangement links TRBV9 to TRBJ2-1; a weak D match, TRBD1 (6 bases). This CDR3 is built from 15 residues. Germline V gene sequence: CDR1 SGDLS, CDR2 YYNGEE. V lost 3 bases, J lost 0 bases, and 10 bases lay in between. CDR3 nucleotides: TGTGCCAGCAGCGCAGGACAGAACTCCTACAATGAGCAGTTCTTC. As protein: CASSAGQNSYNEQFF.

Remarks on this clone: One base away lies a much larger clone, so this may be a sequencing read error. The chain employs TRBV25-1 and TRBJ1-1, with D perhaps matching TRBD1 (6 bases). Germline V lookup: CDR1 MGHDK, CDR2 SYGVNS. CDR3 length: 14 amino acids. As DNA, the CDR3 is TGTGCCAGCAGTGAAAGGGGGTGGGGCACTGGAGCTTTCTTT. This codes for CASSERGWGTGAFF.

The chain joins TRBV6-1 to TRBJ2-7; D is unresolved. Germline loops: CDR1 MNHNS, CDR2 SASEGT. There are 11 residues in the CDR3. V was shortened by 9 bases and J by 3 bases, with 9 bases between the two germline ends. The CDR3 is CASRNLYEQYF. CDR3 coding DNA: TGTGCCAGTAGGAACCTCTACGAGCAGTACTTC.

The chain joins TRBV7-8 to TRBJ1-1; 8 bases are a match to TRBD1. V was pared by 5 bases and J by 5 bases, with 10 bases of the junction left unmatched. The germline gives CDR1 SGHVS, CDR2 FQNEAQ. The CDR3 runs to 15 residues. CDR3 DNA sequence: TGTGCCAGCAGCCCTTCGACAGGGGTGGGGACTGAAGCTTTCTTT. Translation: CASSPSTGVGTEAFF.